The rows below give T cell receptor beta chains drawn from one sample of a study of shared clonotypes between healthy human individuals. Measured with immunoSEQ multiplex PCR; TCRdb has only the in-frame clones, and not every one. The sample contains more than 2 million clones, 90% to 95% of which appear only once. The material sequenced was naive CD4+ T cells sorted from blood. These receptors were obtained from a man aged 18 to 30 in good health. Both conserved end residues are part of each CDR3. The order of the fields is J gene, D gene, V gene, clone size, CDR3 protein, CDR3 DNA. D genes are given only for firm matches. Where a row states a size, it is once, few, many or the class of an expanded clone; other rows omit it.

>TRBJ1-4|NA|TRBV10-3|NA
CAISESLGNEKLFF
TGTGCCATCAGTGAGTCGTTAGGTAATGAAAAACTGTTTTTT
>TRBJ2-2|TRBD2|TRBV28|NA
CASSSRGVGTGELFF
TGTGCCAGCAGTTCCCGGGGGGTGGGGACCGGGGAGCTGTTTTTT
>TRBJ1-3|NA|TRBV6-1|NA
CASSDPGRGNTIYF
TGTGCCAGCAGTGACCCGGGTAGGGGAAACACCATATATTTT
>TRBJ1-2|NA|TRBV10-3|NA
CATRGGGQTANYGYTF
TGTGCCACCCGTGGGGGGGGCCAGACAGCTAACTATGGCTACACCTTC
>TRBJ2-7|NA|TRBV6-6|NA
CASRANYEQYF
TGTGCCAGCAGAGCCAACTACGAGCAGTACTTC
>TRBJ2-5|NA|TRBV7-9|NA
CASSLSGIQETQYF
TGTGCCAGCAGCTTATCCGGGATACAAGAGACCCAGTACTTC
>TRBJ1-5|NA|TRBV7-8|NA
CASSFMGGQPQHF
TGTGCCAGCAGCTTCATGGGGGGTCAGCCCCAGCATTTT
>TRBJ1-4|NA|TRBV28|NA
CASKGFPNEKLFF
TGTGCCAGCAAAGGGTTCCCTAATGAAAAACTGTTTTTT
>TRBJ1-2|NA|TRBV2|NA
CASSERGGYTF
TGTGCCAGCAGTGAAAGAGGAGGCTACACCTTC
>TRBJ2-7|TRBD2|TRBV19|NA
CASSTLAGGSYEQYF
TGTGCCAGTAGTACCCTAGCGGGGGGCTCCTACGAGCAGTACTTC
>TRBJ2-2|NA|TRBV9|NA
CASTDRRGAAGELFF
TGTGCCAGCACCGACCGACGGGGGGCAGCCGGGGAGCTGTTTTTT
>TRBJ1-1|NA|TRBV5-1|NA
CASSAMTVTNTEAFF
TGCGCCAGCAGCGCGATGACAGTTACCAACACTGAAGCTTTCTTT
>TRBJ2-7|NA|TRBV18|NA
CASSPTGQGTYEQYF
TGTGCCAGCTCACCAACAGGGCAGGGAACCTACGAGCAGTACTTC
>TRBJ2-1|NA|TRBV19|NA
CASSNVGDEQFF
TGTGCCAGTAGTAATGTAGGGGATGAGCAGTTCTTC
>TRBJ2-3|NA|TRBV11-1|NA
CASSNLQGGTDTQYF
TGTGCCAGCAGCAATTTGCAGGGAGGCACAGATACGCAGTATTTT
>TRBJ1-5|NA|TRBV28|NA
CASSLGGSRDKPQHF
TGTGCCAGCAGTTTAGGAGGCAGCCGAGATAAGCCCCAGCATTTT
>TRBJ1-5|NA|TRBV5-1|NA
CASSLEPSTGQPQHF
TGCGCCAGCAGCTTGGAGCCCAGCACAGGCCAGCCCCAGCATTTT
>TRBJ2-5|TRBD2|TRBV5-8|NA
CASSLGAGLASQETQYF
TGTGCCAGCAGCTTGGGTGCGGGACTAGCATCTCAAGAGACCCAGTACTTC
>TRBJ2-6|NA|TRBV6-5|NA
CASSYFRSPGANVLTF
TGTGCCAGCAGTTACTTCAGGTCCCCTGGGGCCAACGTCCTGACTTTC
>TRBJ1-6|NA|TRBV10-3|NA
CAISERTQSSYNSPLHF
TGTGCCATCAGTGAACGGACCCAGAGCTCCTATAATTCACCCCTCCACTTT
>TRBJ2-7|NA|TRBV7-9|NA
CASSLRVSYEQYF
TGTGCCAGCAGCTTGCGGGTCTCCTACGAGCAGTACTTC
>TRBJ2-5|NA|TRBV7-2|NA
CASSSRRAYQETQYF
TGTGCCAGCAGCTCCCGGAGGGCATACCAAGAGACCCAGTACTTC
>TRBJ2-1|NA|TRBV19|NA
CASTTTLGSYNEQFF
TGTGCCAGTACTACTACACTTGGCTCCTACAATGAGCAGTTCTTC
>TRBJ2-5|NA|TRBV14|once
CASSQGVNGAQETQYF
TGTGCCAGCAGCCAAGGGGTCAACGGGGCCCAAGAGACCCAGTACTTC
>TRBJ2-7|TRBD2|TRBV5-1|NA
CASSFEAGGSYEQYF
TGCGCCAGCAGCTTTGAAGCGGGAGGCTCCTACGAGCAGTACTTC
>TRBJ2-7|NA|TRBV19|NA
CASSYATPSYEQYF
TGTGCCAGTAGTTATGCTACGCCTTCCTACGAGCAGTACTTC
>TRBJ2-7|NA|TRBV28|NA
CASYSAGAPYEQYF
TGTGCCAGCTACTCGGCAGGGGCACCCTACGAGCAGTACTTC
>TRBJ2-7|TRBD1|TRBV18|once
CASSPLGTGEIEQYF
TGTGCCAGCTCACCACTTGGGACAGGGGAAATCGAGCAGTACTTC
>TRBJ2-2|NA|TRBV6-6|NA
CASSYSVMNTGELFF
TGTGCCAGCAGTTACTCGGTAATGAACACCGGGGAGCTGTTTTTT
>TRBJ1-2|NA|TRBV28|NA
CASSYTSNYGYTF
TGTGCCAGCAGCTATACAAGTAACTATGGCTACACCTTC
>TRBJ1-2|NA|TRBV6-1|NA
CASSSTNRGYTF
TGTGCCAGCAGCTCAACCAACCGGGGCTACACCTTC
>TRBJ1-2|NA|TRBV30|NA
CAWASRDLYGYTF
TGTGCCTGGGCCTCCCGTGACTTGTATGGCTACACCTTC
>TRBJ2-7|NA|TRBV27|NA
CASEWVYEQYF
TGTGCCAGCGAATGGGTCTACGAGCAGTACTTC
>TRBJ2-1|NA|TRBV7-7|NA
CASSPRDSYNEQFF
TGTGCTAGCAGCCCCAGGGACTCCTACAATGAGCAGTTCTTC
>TRBJ1-6|NA|TRBV25-1|once
CASSEKINSPLHF
TGTGCCAGCAGTGAAAAGATTAATTCACCCCTCCACTTT
>TRBJ1-6|NA|TRBV2|NA
CASSPTGPLHF
TGTGCCAGCAGTCCGACGGGGCCCCTCCACTTT
>TRBJ1-5|NA|TRBV19|NA
CASSASDRGGNQPQHF
TGTGCCAGTAGTGCGTCGGACCGGGGCGGCAATCAGCCCCAGCATTTT
>TRBJ2-2|NA|TRBV27|NA
CASGSYTGELFF
TGTGCCAGCGGATCATACACCGGGGAGCTGTTTTTT
>TRBJ2-7|TRBD1|TRBV7-3|NA
CASSRSGQEEQYF
TGTGCCAGCAGCCGGTCGGGACAGGAGGAGCAGTACTTC
>TRBJ1-5|NA|TRBV27|NA
CASSQGIGSNQPQHF
TGTGCCAGCAGTCAGGGGATCGGCAGCAATCAGCCCCAGCATTTT
>TRBJ2-4|NA|TRBV9|NA
CASSTSVSKNIQYF
TGTGCCAGCAGCACGAGTGTCTCCAAAAACATTCAGTACTTC
>TRBJ2-5|NA|TRBV6-5|NA
CASSFPGEETQYF
TGTGCCAGCAGTTTTCCGGGAGAAGAGACCCAGTACTTC
>TRBJ2-7|NA|TRBV5-1|NA
CASSLTDYEQYF
TGCGCCAGCAGCTTGACAGACTACGAGCAGTACTTC
>TRBJ1-3|NA|TRBV6-1|NA
CASSDGGLVPAGNTIYF
TGTGCCAGCAGTGACGGGGGTTTAGTTCCTGCTGGAAACACCATATATTTT
>TRBJ2-7|TRBD2|TRBV4-1|once
CASSQAGRTYEQYF
TGCGCCAGCAGCCAAGCCGGGAGGACCTACGAGCAGTACTTC
>TRBJ1-2|TRBD1|TRBV28|NA
CASSPHETGRSGYTF
TGTGCCAGCAGTCCCCACGAGACAGGGCGGTCTGGCTACACCTTC
>TRBJ2-2|NA|TRBV27|NA
CASSSQWDGTGELFF
TGTGCCAGCAGTTCCCAATGGGACGGCACCGGGGAGCTGTTTTTT
>TRBJ2-7|TRBD2|TRBV6-6|NA
CASSYHGTSGVYEQYF
TGTGCCAGCAGTTACCATGGGACTAGCGGGGTTTACGAGCAGTACTTC
>TRBJ2-1|TRBD1|TRBV5-1|NA
CASSYRQGYEQFF
TGCGCCAGCAGCTATAGACAGGGCTATGAGCAGTTCTTC
>TRBJ1-1|NA|TRBV7-2|NA
CASSLKGGVEAFF
TGTGCCAGCAGCCTCAAGGGGGGAGTTGAAGCTTTCTTT
>TRBJ2-2|TRBD2|TRBV19|NA
CASSPGLAGAVTGELFF
TGTGCCAGTAGTCCAGGACTAGCGGGAGCGGTAACCGGGGAGCTGTTTTTT
>TRBJ2-7|TRBD1|TRBV28|NA
CASSSPGQANYEQYF
TGTGCCAGCAGTTCCCCGGGACAGGCTAACTACGAGCAGTACTTC
>TRBJ2-3|TRBD2|TRBV9|NA
CASSVELSGSGTDTQYF
TGTGCCAGCAGCGTAGAATTGAGCGGGAGTGGAACAGATACGCAGTATTTT
>TRBJ2-3|NA|TRBV13|NA
CASSSPSGAPTDTQYF
TGTGCCAGCAGCTCCCCTTCGGGAGCCCCCACAGATACGCAGTATTTT
>TRBJ2-2|NA|TRBV5-1|NA
CASSRGASEELFF
TGCGCCAGCAGCCGGGGTGCGAGTGAGGAGCTGTTTTTT